This is a list of T cell receptor beta chains from one sample in a study of OX40 agonist ivuxolimab in advanced cancers. Produced via immunoSEQ multiplex PCR; TCRdb's table is partial and in-frame only. Of 73,000 or so clones in the sample, 80% to 90% were seen once. This sample comprised CD4+ or CD8+ T cells sorted from blood, obtained in a trial of the OX40 agonist ivuxolimab. Receptors were obtained from an adult with an advanced solid tumor such as melanoma, head and neck, liver or kidney cancer. The CDR3 runs from the conserved cysteine through the conserved F or W. Fields, in order: J gene, V gene, CDR3 protein.

TRBJ2-1 TRBV11-2 CASSLGGWTSGSSYNEQFF
TRBJ2-7 TRBV5-4 CASSGGAVDYREQYF
TRBJ2-1 TRBV5-4 CASSLGGLAGGLDEQFF
TRBJ2-7 TRBV2 CASSDFGQGHF
TRBJ2-2 TRBV4-1 CASSLQPSRPGTGELFF
TRBJ1-2 TRBV29-1 CSVVRDNYGYTF
TRBJ2-5 TRBV30 CAWSSGGPQETQYF
TRBJ2-3 TRBV30 CAWMRGGRTDTQYF
TRBJ2-2 TRBV5-6 CASSFRTSNTGELFF
TRBJ1-1 TRBV10-3 CAISETGNTEAFF
TRBJ1-3 TRBV19 CASKVDSLSGNTIYF
TRBJ1-3 TRBV6-5 CASRSVGGNTIYF
TRBJ2-7 TRBV11-2 CASSRQRGYEQYF
TRBJ1-1 TRBV5-6 CASSLEPAGTEAFF
TRBJ1-5 TRBV28 CASRIPEGLNSNQPQHF
TRBJ2-1 TRBV5-1 CASSLKRGTYNEQFF
TRBJ2-3 TRBV4-3 CASSSLLAGGTDTQYF
TRBJ1-5 TRBV30 CAWSRSYNQPQHF
TRBJ2-3 TRBV6-5 CASSYLPGGGTDTQYF
TRBJ1-1 TRBV7-9 CASSVGRTNTEAFF
TRBJ1-2 TRBV28 CASKVGTVYGYTF
TRBJ1-4 TRBV6-5 CASRTVRNEKLFF
TRBJ1-4 TRBV19 CASSIGQSNEKLFF
TRBJ2-7 TRBV7-9 CASSLKASGRAGEQYF
TRBJ2-3 TRBV29-1 CSVEPASSPDTQYF
TRBJ2-5 TRBV2 CASNAGLAGAGETQYF
TRBJ1-1 TRBV2 CASSAQNTEAFF
TRBJ1-5 TRBV5-5 CASSLWAGGENNQPQHF
TRBJ1-1 TRBV29-1 CSSWEGVGTEAFF
TRBJ2-2 TRBV10-2 CASRPGGRNTGELFF
TRBJ2-7 TRBV28 CASSLQGEPNEQYF
TRBJ1-2 TRBV20-1 CSARETYGYTF
TRBJ2-1 TRBV20-1 CSARPPWEQFF
TRBJ1-1 TRBV11-1 CASSPSRQGVTEAFF
TRBJ2-7 TRBV4-1 CASSPRQPNPTYEQYF
- TRBV5-4 CASQPGQGTYEQYF